This T cell receptor beta chain was identified during a study of shared clonotypes between healthy human individuals. Overall study: The composition of the donors was two women and a few men aged 18 to 49. Study results and caveats: Among non-shared clonotypes, generation probabilities were lower than among those shared by all four donors. Naive CD4 clonotypes were shared across a few donors at 4% to 5%.

Concerning this clone itself: What it binds is unknown.

Generated by immunoSEQ multiplex PCR, the TCRdb table keeps only in-frame clones and is missing some. The sample shows hundreds of thousands of clones, approximately 96% of them seen only once. CD45RO-negative, CCR7-selected cells formed the naive CD8 fraction, which excluded terminally differentiated effector memory CD45RA+ cells. This receptor was obtained from a woman between 25 and 40 years old in good health. The sequencing sample was made of naive CD8+ T cells sorted from blood.

The CDR3 nucleotides read TGTGCCAGCAGCCCCTACAGGGGATCTGACAATGAGCAGTTCTTC. This encodes CASSPYRGSDNEQFF. V and J are TRBV7-6 and TRBJ2-1, with 7 nucleotides matching TRBD1. V was pared by 5 bases and J by 5 bases, with 9 bases of the junction left unmatched. Germline V gene sequence: CDR1 SGHVS, CDR2 FNYEAQ. This CDR3 region has 15 residues.